A single sample gave rise to the 4 T cell receptor beta chains below, sequenced in a study of cytomegalovirus exposure and HLA in healthy donors. With 60 Vbeta and 13 Jbeta primers, the PCR was carried out. Data came from immunoSEQ multiplex PCR; TCRdb stores just in-frame clones and leaves some out. The sample shows about 120,000 clones, 70% to 85% of them seen only once. Material for sequencing was PBMCs. The source of these receptors is a woman aged 18-29 years in good health and CMV-seronegative.

The chain employs TRBV28 and TRBJ2-5, with 7 bases that match TRBD1. CDR3 length: 15 amino acids. Germline CDR1 and CDR2: MDHEN and SYDVKM. The V segment lost 6 bases and the J segment 4 bases; nucleotides outside the gene matches: 11. The CDR3 region is CASSRAQGMGETQYF. In DNA, the CDR3 is TGTGCCAGCAGCCGGGCACAGGGGATGGGAGAGACCCAGTACTTC.

The V and J genes are TRBV5-1 and TRBJ2-5, with D perhaps matching TRBD2 (6 bases). The CDR3 consists of 13 residues. Deletions cut 2 bases from V and 5 bases from J, with 10 bases between. CDR1 SGHRS and CDR2 YFSETQ come from the germline V gene. The CDR3 DNA sequence: TGCGCCAGCAGCTTTTCTGGGACTGAGACCCAGTACTTC. The encoded protein is CASSFSGTETQYF.

A remark on this clone: A junction end diverges from the germline sequence, so it may reflect a read error. The chain uses TRBV7-2 and TRBJ2-1; possibly TRBD2 for D (5 bases). There are 16 residues in the CDR3. From germline, CDR1 is SGHTA and CDR2 FQGNSA. CDR3 region: CASSFPFNGRDNERFF. The CDR3 DNA reads TGTGCCAGCAGCTTTCCCTTCAATGGGAGAGACAATGAGCGGTTCTTC.

The gene calls are TRBV6-5 and TRBJ2-2, with TRBD2 identical over 7 bases. The CDR3 loop spans 15 amino acids. Germline V CDR1 and CDR2: MNHEY, SVGAGI. Unmatched junction bases numbered 6, after V lost 4 bases and J lost 4 bases. CDR3 sequence: CASSSTGGVTGELFF. The CDR3 coding sequence is TGTGCCAGCAGTTCTACGGGGGGTGTCACCGGGGAGCTGTTTTTT.